This is a list of T cell receptor beta chains from one sample in a study of spatial heterogeneity in lung cancer. MiXCR was run by TCRdb on the 5' RACE reads, yielding one entry per CDR3 protein. The data contain about 120,000 distinct CDR3 sequences, 10% to 15% of them singletons. Sequencing used PBMCs, obtained at follow-up. All receptors come from a male donor with early-stage non-small cell lung cancer. Both conserved end residues are part of each CDR3. The D gene is left open where the match is weak. Only part of the rows carry a size: once, few, many, or a class if the clone is expanded.

>TRBJ1-6|few|.|TRBV9
TGTGCCAGCAGCGTAGAAGGTTCACCCCTCCACTTT
CASSVEGSPLHF
>TRBJ1-6|few|.|TRBV7-9
TGTGCCAGCAGCCCGCTCCTTCCCTTTTCACCCCTCCACTTT
CASSPLLPFSPLHF
>TRBJ1-1|many|.|TRBV7-9
TGTGCCAGCAGCTTAGCCTCTTGGAACACTGAAGCTTTCTTT
CASSLASWNTEAFF
>TRBJ2-1|many|TRBD2|TRBV9
TGTGCCAGCAGCACCCTAGCGGGCCGTTACAATGAGCAGTTCTTC
CASSTLAGRYNEQFF
>TRBJ2-1|many|TRBD2|TRBV4-3
TGCGCCAGCAGCCGACTAGCGGCTTACAATGAGCAGTTCTTC
CASSRLAAYNEQFF
>TRBJ1-2|.|.|TRBV4-1
TGCGCCAGCAGCCAAAACCCAGCGTTGAACTATGGCTACACCTTC
CASSQNPALNYGYTF
>TRBJ1-5|.|.|TRBV20-1
TGCAGTGCTAGTTGGCAGGAGCTCAATCAGCCCCAGCATTTT
CSASWQELNQPQHF
>TRBJ2-7|.|TRBD2|TRBV20-1
TGCAGTGCTAGTCCGGGGGGGGCCAGGAACGAGCAGTACTTC
CSASPGGARNEQYF
>TRBJ2-7|once|.|TRBV21-1
TGTGCCAGCAGCACGGACAGGCCGGGCTCCTACGAGCAGTACTTC
CASSTDRPGSYEQYF
>TRBJ1-1|few|.|TRBV12-3/TRBV12-4
TGTGCCAGCAAAAACGCAGCGGGCACTGAAGCTTTCTTT
CASKNAAGTEAFF
>TRBJ2-1|.|.|TRBV28
TGTGCCAGCGTCTTGTCCCCGGGGCGTGAGCAGTTCTTC
CASVLSPGREQFF
>TRBJ2-1|many|.|TRBV27
TGTGCCAGCAGCTTAGGGTCCACACACAATGAGCAGTTCTTC
CASSLGSTHNEQFF
>TRBJ2-2|.|.|TRBV7-6
TGTGCCTGCTCCCTAGGAACCGGGGAGCTGTTTTTT
CACSLGTGELFF
>TRBJ2-1|.|TRBD2|TRBV28
TGTGCCATTCCTAAGCGGGGGAGCTCCTACAATGAGCAGTTCTTC
CAIPKRGSSYNEQFF
>TRBJ1-2|.|.|TRBV4-3
TGCGCCAGCAGCCAAGTGCAGGGATACATTTATGGCTACACCTTC
CASSQVQGYIYGYTF
>TRBJ1-5|many|.|TRBV5-1
TGCGCCAGCAGCTTGGAAGGGGAAGGCAATCAGCCCCAGCATTTT
CASSLEGEGNQPQHF
>TRBJ2-7|many|.|TRBV7-2
TGTGCCAGCAGCTTAGCCCGGGATTCAGTCGAGCAGTACTTC
CASSLARDSVEQYF
>TRBJ2-5|few|.|TRBV11-2
TGTGCCAGCAGCTTAGATGTAGGCAGCCAAGAGACCCAGTACTTC
CASSLDVGSQETQYF
>TRBJ1-3|few|.|TRBV6-6
TGTGCCAGCAGTTACCAAGTCTCCTCTGGAAACACCATATATTTT
CASSYQVSSGNTIYF
>TRBJ2-7|many|TRBD2|TRBV5-1
TGCGCCAGCAGCCTAGCGGGGACCACCTACGAGCAGTACTTC
CASSLAGTTYEQYF
>TRBJ2-3|.|.|TRBV4-2
TGTGCCAGCAGCCAAGATACCGGGGGAGATACGCAGTATTTT
CASSQDTGGDTQYF
>TRBJ1-1|few|.|TRBV27
TGTGCCAGCAGTTTATCCCCCACGGCGGATTTGTCAATGAACACTGAAGCTTTCTTT
CASSLSPTADLSMNTEAFF
>TRBJ1-5|medium-sized|.|TRBV5-6
TGTGCCAGCAGCTTGGCCGCGGGTCAGCCCCAGCATTTT
CASSLAAGQPQHF
>TRBJ1-4|.|TRBD1|TRBV29-1
TGCAGCGTTGCGTCAGGGGGTGGAACTAATGAAAAACTGTTTTTT
CSVASGGGTNEKLFF
>TRBJ2-5|few|TRBD1|TRBV10-3
TGTGCCATCAGAAATACAGGGGAAGAGACCCAGTACTTC
CAIRNTGEETQYF
>TRBJ2-5|.|.|TRBV6-5
TGTGCCAGCAGATTACAGGAGTACCAAGAGACCCAGTACTTC
CASRLQEYQETQYF
>TRBJ1-6|.|.|TRBV6-5
TGTGCCAGCAGTTACAGGCGAAATTCACCCCTCCACTTT
CASSYRRNSPLHF
>TRBJ2-7|medium-sized|.|TRBV20-1
TGCAGTGCTAGAGATCGGGACGAGCAGTACTTC
CSARDRDEQYF
>TRBJ1-1|.|.|TRBV5-5
TGTGCCAGCAGCACGGACAGAGACACTGAAGCTTTCTTT
CASSTDRDTEAFF
>TRBJ1-4|few|.|TRBV9
TGTGCCAGCAGCGTAGGGACACTCGAAACAGGGGAAAAACTGTTTTTT
CASSVGTLETGEKLFF
>TRBJ1-2|many|.|TRBV28
TGTGCCAGCAGTTGGGGGACCAACTATGGCTACACCTTC
CASSWGTNYGYTF
>TRBJ1-1|.|.|TRBV28
TGTGCCAGCAGTGTACCGGGGGGCGCGTTCACTGAAGCTTTCTTT
CASSVPGGAFTEAFF
>TRBJ2-5|few|.|TRBV24-1
TGTGCCACCAGTCTATACAGGGGAGGAAGAGAGACCCAGTACTTC
CATSLYRGGRETQYF
>TRBJ1-1|few|.|TRBV6-5
TGTGCCAGCAGCTACCGGGGCCTGAACACTGAAGCTTTCTTT
CASSYRGLNTEAFF
>TRBJ2-3|.|TRBD2|TRBV28
TGTGCCAGCAGTGATCAGCGGGGAGGGTATTTT
CASSDQRGGYF
>TRBJ1-1|.|.|TRBV12-3/TRBV12-4
TGTGCCAGCAGTTTGACGGGGTTGGGCACTGAAGCTTTCTTT
CASSLTGLGTEAFF
>TRBJ2-2|.|TRBD2|TRBV19
TGTGCCAGTAGTATCGGGACTAGTCCCACCGGGGAGCTGTTTTTT
CASSIGTSPTGELFF
>TRBJ1-6|.|.|TRBV20-1
TGCAGTGCTAGAGTACAGGCGGATTCACCCCTCCACTTT
CSARVQADSPLHF
>TRBJ2-1|few|.|TRBV7-4
TGTGCCAGCAGCCCACAGGGACGGGGAGGTAACAATGAGCAGTTCTTC
CASSPQGRGGNNEQFF
>TRBJ2-7|few|TRBD2|TRBV28
TGTGCCAGCAGTTCGGGACTAGCGGGGGGGCCGGGTGAGCAGTACTTC
CASSSGLAGGPGEQYF
>TRBJ2-5|.|.|TRBV2
TGTGCCAGCGTCGGGCAGAGACAAGAGACCCAGTACTTC
CASVGQRQETQYF
>TRBJ2-5|.|TRBD2|TRBV11-2
TGTGCCAGCAGCCGGGGACTAGCGGGGGGGCCGGAAGAGACCCAGTACTTC
CASSRGLAGGPEETQYF
>TRBJ2-2|once|TRBD1|TRBV28
TGTGCCAGCAGGCGCCGGGACAGAAACACCGGGGAGCTGTTTTTT
CASRRRDRNTGELFF
>TRBJ1-2|.|.|TRBV10-1
TGCGCCAGCCCTGCTCCCGGACAGAGTGCTAACTATGGCTACACCTTC
CASPAPGQSANYGYTF
>TRBJ2-1|.|.|TRBV2
TGTGCCAGCAGTGAGGTCGGGGGCGCGGCGGGTGAGCAGTTCTTC
CASSEVGGAAGEQFF
>TRBJ1-1|many|.|TRBV6-6
TGTGCCAGCATCACGCAGGGTATGAACACTGAAGCTTTCTTT
CASITQGMNTEAFF
>TRBJ2-7|.|.|TRBV28
TGTGCCAGCAGTTTAATGGGGGCGCCCAAGCAGTACTTC
CASSLMGAPKQYF
>TRBJ2-7|.|TRBD1|TRBV11-2
TGTGCCAGCACCTCAACCGGGACAGGGGCCAGCGAGCAGTACTTC
CASTSTGTGASEQYF
>TRBJ1-5|many|.|TRBV12-3/TRBV12-4
TGTGCCAGCAGCCGGGGAGAGGGAAGCAATCAGCCCCAGCATTTT
CASSRGEGSNQPQHF
>TRBJ2-7|.|.|TRBV6-2/TRBV6-3
TGTGCCAGCAGCCCTACAGGGTCCTACGAGCAGTACTTC
CASSPTGSYEQYF
>TRBJ2-7|.|.|TRBV15
TGTGCCACCAGCAGCGAAGACAGGTTTCTGGGGCAGTACTTC
CATSSEDRFLGQYF
>TRBJ1-1|many|.|TRBV29-1
TGCAGCGCTGCGGGACACTTGAACACTGAAGCTTTCTTT
CSAAGHLNTEAFF
>TRBJ1-5|.|.|TRBV6-5
TGTGCCAGCAGTTACCAGGGGCAGCAGCCCCAGCATTTT
CASSYQGQQPQHF
>TRBJ1-2|many|TRBD1|TRBV6-5
TGTGCCAGCAGTTACTCGAGGGACAGGGTTCATGGCTACACCTTC
CASSYSRDRVHGYTF
>TRBJ1-1|.|.|TRBV7-2
TGTGCCAGCATCCAGAGGCCGGGGTACACTGAAGCTTTCTTT
CASIQRPGYTEAFF
>TRBJ1-4|.|.|TRBV29-1
TGCAGCGTTGGCGGCACAGGGAGCCTAGATGAAAAACTGTTTTTT
CSVGGTGSLDEKLFF
>TRBJ1-1|.|TRBD1|TRBV30
TGTGCCAGTCGGACAGGGGAATTAACTGAAGCTTTCTTT
CASRTGELTEAFF
>TRBJ2-7|few|TRBD1|TRBV4-1
TGCGCCAGCAGCCAAGGACAGGGGGGTTCGAACGAGCAGTACTTC
CASSQGQGGSNEQYF
>TRBJ2-5|few|TRBD1|TRBV20-1
TGCAGTGCTAGGGACTCCGGGACAGGGGTGGAGACCCAGTACTTC
CSARDSGTGVETQYF